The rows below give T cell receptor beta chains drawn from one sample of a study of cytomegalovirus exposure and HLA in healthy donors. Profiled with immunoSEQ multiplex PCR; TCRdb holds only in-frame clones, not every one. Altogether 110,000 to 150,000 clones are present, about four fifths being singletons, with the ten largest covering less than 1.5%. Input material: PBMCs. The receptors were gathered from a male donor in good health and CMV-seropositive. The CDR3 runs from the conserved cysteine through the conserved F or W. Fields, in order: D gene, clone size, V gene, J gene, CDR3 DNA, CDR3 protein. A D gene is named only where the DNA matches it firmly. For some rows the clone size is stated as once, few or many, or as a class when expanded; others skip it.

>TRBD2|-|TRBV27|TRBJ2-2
TGTGCCAGCAGTTTATTCGGACTAGCGGGATTGATTACCGGGGAGCTGTTTTTT
CASSLFGLAGLITGELFF
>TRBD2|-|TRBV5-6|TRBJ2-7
TGTGCCAGCAGTGTACTAGCGGGAAGTTCCTACGAGCAGTACTTC
CASSVLAGSSYEQYF
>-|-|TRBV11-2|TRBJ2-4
TGTGCCAGCAGCTTATTGGGTGGGAGTGAGGACATTCAGTACTTC
CASSLLGGSEDIQYF
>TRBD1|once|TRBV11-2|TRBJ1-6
TGTGCCAGCAGCTTACCCGGACAGGGGTATGGTTCACCCCTCCACTTT
CASSLPGQGYGSPLHF
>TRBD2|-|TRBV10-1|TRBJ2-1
TGCGCCAGCAGTGAGTTTAGCGGGGGGATCGCATTGAGGCAGTTCTTC
CASSEFSGGIALRQFF
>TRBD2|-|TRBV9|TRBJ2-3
TGTGCCAGCAGCGTAGAATCTAGCGGGGGGGCTGCAACAGATACGCAGTATTTT
CASSVESSGGAATDTQYF
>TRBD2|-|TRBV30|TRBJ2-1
TGTGCCTGGAATAAAGCGGGAGATGAGCAGTTCTTC
CAWNKAGDEQFF
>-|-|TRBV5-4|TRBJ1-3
TGTGCCAGCAGCTCGGACAGTTCGGCCGGAAACACCATATATTTT
CASSSDSSAGNTIYF
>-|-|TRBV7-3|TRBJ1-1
TGTGCCAGCAGCCCTGGACAGAAGAACACTGAAGCTTTCTTT
CASSPGQKNTEAFF
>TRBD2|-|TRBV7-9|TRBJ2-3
TGTGCCAGCAGCTTTTCTAGCGGGGGGGATACGCAGTATTTT
CASSFSSGGDTQYF
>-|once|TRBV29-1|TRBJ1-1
TGCAGCGTTCTAACGGTGAACACTGAAGCTTTCTTT
CSVLTVNTEAFF
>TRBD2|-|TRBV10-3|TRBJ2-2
TGTGCCATCTGGGGGGGGGACGAGCTGTTTTTT
CAIWGGDELFF
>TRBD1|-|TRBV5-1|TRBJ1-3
TGCGCCAGCAGCCTGGGGACAGGGACTGGAAACACCATATATTTT
CASSLGTGTGNTIYF
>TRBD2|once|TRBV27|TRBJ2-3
TGTGCCAGCAGTTTCGGTAGCGGGGTTCTGGATACGCAGTATTTT
CASSFGSGVLDTQYF
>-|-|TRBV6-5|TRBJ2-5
TGTGCCAGCAGTTACGGAGCGGGCCAAGAGACCCAGTACTTC
CASSYGAGQETQYF
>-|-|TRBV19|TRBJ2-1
TGTGCCAGTAGTATGTGGCTAGCCTACAATGAGCAGTTCTTC
CASSMWLAYNEQFF
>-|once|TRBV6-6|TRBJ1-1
TGTGCCAGCAGATCACTGACAGCGAACACTGAAGCTTTCTTT
CASRSLTANTEAFF
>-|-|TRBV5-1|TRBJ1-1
TGCGCCAGCAGCTTGGGAGGGAGCCCCCCTGAAGCTTTCTTT
CASSLGGSPPEAFF
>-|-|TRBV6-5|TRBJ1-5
TGTGCCAGCAGCAAATACAGGGCGGATCAGCCCCAGCATTTT
CASSKYRADQPQHF
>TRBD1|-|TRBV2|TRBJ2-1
TGTGCCAGCAGTAAAGGGACAGGGCCTTACAATGAGCAGTTCTTC
CASSKGTGPYNEQFF
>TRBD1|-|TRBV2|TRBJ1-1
TGTGCCAGCAGTGAGGGACAGTCGAACACTGAAGCTTTCTTT
CASSEGQSNTEAFF
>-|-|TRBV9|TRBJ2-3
TGTGCCAGCAGCGTACAGGATTTTAGCACAGATACGCAGTATTTT
CASSVQDFSTDTQYF
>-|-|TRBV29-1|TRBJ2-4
TGCAGCGTTGAAGATTATCAAAACATTCAGTACTTC
CSVEDYQNIQYF
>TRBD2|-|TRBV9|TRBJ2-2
TGTGCCAGCACCCATCCGGGACTAGCGAACACCGGGGAGCTGTTTTTT
CASTHPGLANTGELFF
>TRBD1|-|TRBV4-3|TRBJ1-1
TGCGCCAGCAGCCAAGAGGGACAGGGAATTAACACTGAAGCTTTCTTT
CASSQEGQGINTEAFF
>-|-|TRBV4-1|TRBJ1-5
TGCGCCAGCAGCCAACAAGGACATAGCAATCAGCCCCAGCATTTT
CASSQQGHSNQPQHF
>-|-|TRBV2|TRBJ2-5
TGTGCCAGCAGTGAGTTGGAGCTGCCCTACCAAGAGACCCAGTACTTC
CASSELELPYQETQYF
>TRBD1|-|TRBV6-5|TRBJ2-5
TGTGCCAGCAGTTATACTGGCAGGGGGTCGTTTGAGACCCAGTACTTC
CASSYTGRGSFETQYF